Following are 5 T cell receptor beta chains from one sample sequenced in a study of a mutant IDH1 vaccine in newly diagnosed glioma. The method was immunoSEQ multiplex PCR; TCRdb's version includes in-frame clones alone and lacks a portion of them. The sample holds some 60,000 clones, less than 90% seen once. Indicated time point: week 47, end of study. Each dose delivered 300 ug of mutant IDH1 20-mer peptide subcutaneously with imiquimod. These TCRs are of unknown antigen specificity. This specimen was PBMCs, taken from a glioma patient whose treatment included an IDH1 peptide vaccine. These receptors all stem from a man aged 30-40 years with glioma.

The chain links TRBV6-5 to TRBJ2-1; 8 bases align to TRBD1. The CDR3 spans 14 residues. Germline CDR1 is MNHEY and CDR2 is SVGAGI. The V segment lost 4 bases and the J segment 7 bases; nucleotides outside the gene matches: 6. CDR3 DNA sequence: TGTGCCAGCAGTTGGACAGGGATAGGTAATGAGCAGTTCTTC. Amino acid sequence: CASSWTGIGNEQFF.

This rearrangement joins TRBV12-5 to TRBJ2-7; TRBD2 agrees at 12 bases. J lost 2 bases, V lost 0 bases, and 11 bases had no gene match. Germline V CDR1 and CDR2: LGHNT, FRNRAP. There are 19 residues in the CDR3. The chain's CDR3 is CASGLVAKQGTSGPYEQYF. DNA for the CDR3: TGTGCTAGTGGTTTGGTCGCCAAACAGGGGACTAGCGGGCCCTACGAGCAGTACTTC.

The chain uses TRBV4-1 and TRBJ2-1, with 7 bases aligning to TRBD2. Looked up from germline, CDR1 is MGHRA and CDR2 is YSYEKL. The CDR3 loop spans 17 amino acids. Trimming cost V 4 bases and J 6 bases; bases outside gene matches: 15. The CDR3, as DNA: TGCGCCAGCAGCCGCCAAGCGGGAAATAGCCGGGGCAATGAGCAGTTCTTC. Encoded protein: CASSRQAGNSRGNEQFF.

The chain joins TRBV11-2 to TRBJ1-2; TRBD1 matches 10 bases. CDR1 is SGHAT, CDR2 FQNNGV, per germline. CDR3 length: 15 residues. Trimming cost V 1 base and J 2 bases; bases outside gene matches: 1. CDR3 amino acids: CASSLVGQGNYGYTF. The CDR3, as DNA: TGTGCCAGCAGCTTAGTGGGACAGGGGAACTATGGCTACACCTTC.

The rearrangement joins TRBV6-5 to TRBJ1-5, with 7 bases aligning to TRBD1. Germline CDR1 is MNHEY and CDR2 is SVGAGI. J lost 0 bases, V lost 4 bases, and 6 bases had no gene match. There are 16 residues in the CDR3. The CDR3 region is CASSSGGSYSNQPQHF. The CDR3 coding sequence is TGTGCCAGCAGTTCAGGGGGTAGTTATAGCAATCAGCCCCAGCATTTT.